The clone carrying this T cell receptor beta chain was observed a handful of times. Its target is not known. This sample stems from a study of T-cell memory formation after mild COVID-19. Study context: The two donors had largely donor-specific TCR clusters. Study findings and constraints: A balance of CD4 and CD8 characterized clones contracting day 15 to 85, whereas later expanders leaned CD4+.

TCRdb reprocessed the 5' RACE reads via MiXCR and lists one record per CDR3 protein. The sample has fewer than 400,000 distinct CDR3 sequences, 10% to 15% seen once. From germline, CDR1 is MNHEY and CDR2 SMNVEV (reference sequence). Trimming left V 5 bases short and J 2 bases short, with 13 bases between. The CDR3 is 14 residues long. This chain joins TRBV27 and TRBJ2-7, with D possibly matching TRBD1 (6 bases). The specimen sequenced was PBMCs or a T cell subset sorted from them (not recorded which). The origin of this receptor is a man aged 18 to 30 who had mild COVID-19 (a few samples of this study predate the infection). Cell type and time point are not known. CDR3 in DNA: TGTGCCAGCAGTCGTGACAGGACCACCTACGAGCAGTACGTC. This sequence encodes CASSRDRTTYEQYV.